Reported below is one T cell receptor beta chain. No antigen is known for it. These data originate in a study of monozygotic twins with inflammatory bowel disease. UMIs with a 6-nucleotide sample barcode were added by template switching. One entry per CDR3 protein, without DNA, is what TCRdb gives after re-calling the 5' RACE reads. The specimen's table records under 150,000 distinct CDR3 sequences. Whole-study results and caveats: The inverse Simpson measure of TCRbeta diversity was lower in IBD patients than in healthy co-twins. Background noise in patient repertoires may stem from differing immunosuppressive treatments. Fewer clonotypes were shared with others by IBD patients than by healthy twins, especially with disease activity.

This CDR3 is built from 16 residues. Germline V CDR1 and CDR2: MDHEN, SYDVKM. Specimen: blood. The chain joins TRBV28 to TRBJ2-6; TCRdb selects TRBD1, and the lack of DNA leaves this call unchecked. This receptor was identified in a human donor with ulcerative colitis or Crohn's disease, or a healthy co-twin of an affected twin (not recorded which). The CDR3 loop reads CASMGQPYSGANVLTF.